These 14 T cell receptor beta chains were sequenced from one sample in a study of cytomegalovirus exposure and HLA in healthy donors listed by TCRdb under 2017. Libraries were constructed by the immunoSEQ multiplex PCR assay. For the multiplex PCR, a mixture combining 60 forward primers for TCR Vbeta segments and 13 reverse primers for TCR Jbeta segments was used. TCRdb took over this immuneACCESS table, retaining in-frame rearrangements with V and J assigned. Such tables are incomplete; in checked studies, under half of the missing clones stem from an unresolved V gene, and the remainder is unexplained. Here the sample has 95,000 to 100,000 clones; roughly 79% occur a single time. The ten largest account for roughly 2% of the sample. Sequenced: PBMCs. These receptors originate from a woman aged 40 to 50 in good health and CMV-seronegative.

The chain is built from TRBV6-4 and TRBJ2-2, with 9 bases fitting TRBD1. After removal of 10 bases from V and 5 bases from J, the junction contained 14 bases not matched to a gene. The CDR3 sequence is 16 residues long. Germline V lookup: CDR1 MRHNA, CDR2 SNTAGT. CDR3 protein: CAIPKPGQGNTGELFF. As DNA, the CDR3 is TGTGCCATCCCAAAACCGGGACAGGGAAATACCGGGGAGCTGTTTTTT.

The chain couples TRBV30 to TRBJ1-3, with D unresolved. The V gene's germline CDR1 is GTSNPN and CDR2 SVGIG (reference sequence). Trimming left V 5 bases short and J 2 bases short, with 7 bases between. The length of the CDR3 is 12 residues. The CDR3 nucleotides read TGTGCCTGGTCCCCCGCTGGAAACACCATATATTTT. Its translation: CAWSPAGNTIYF.

CDR3 region: CASSLGLLSGNTIYF. DNA of the CDR3: TGTGCCAGCAGCTTAGGTTTACTCTCTGGAAACACCATATATTTT. The chain recombines TRBV11-2 with TRBJ1-3; no clear D gene. The CDR3 has 15 amino acids. In germline, CDR1 is SGHAT, CDR2 FQNNGV. The ends were cut back, 1 base at V and 0 bases at J, with 7 bases in the middle.

About this clone itself: The same CDR3 arises from other DNA sequences in this sample as well. The CDR3 DNA sequence: TGTGCCAGCAGCCCCCGGGCCGGGGAGCTGTTTTTT. The encoded protein is CASSPRAGELFF. This chain connects TRBV9 to TRBJ2-2; D gene uncertain. CDR3 size: 12 residues. Germline CDR1 reads SGDLS; CDR2 reads YYNGEE. Trimming shortened V by 4 bases and J by 6 bases, and 7 bases separated the two germline ends.

This CDR3 reads CASSLTETSGYTF. The CDR3 coding sequence is TGTGCCAGCAGCCTGACAGAGACCTCTGGCTACACCTTC. The chain joins TRBV14 to TRBJ1-2, with a weak D call TRBD1 (5 bases). CDR1 is SGHDN, CDR2 FVKESK, per germline. CDR3 length: 13 amino acids. V was clipped by 4 bases and J by 7 bases, with 13 bases between them.

This clone was seen only once. The J gene is TRBJ1-2, the V gene TRBV4-3; 11 bases fit TRBD1. This CDR3 comprises 16 residues. The trim removed 1 base at V and 4 bases at J, leaving 5 bases unmatched. From germline, CDR1 is LGHNA and CDR2 YSLEER. CDR3 residues: CASSQGFGQGAYGYTF. The DNA for the CDR3 is TGCGCCAGCAGCCAAGGGTTCGGACAGGGGGCCTATGGCTACACCTTC.

The rearrangement links TRBV29-1 to TRBJ2-3; 8 positions agree with TRBD1. With 3 bases clipped from V and 5 bases from J, the junction kept 13 bases outside the gene matches. Per germline, CDR1 SQVTM and CDR2 ANQGSEA. This CDR3 is 16 amino acids long. In nucleotides, the CDR3 is TGCAGCGTTGAGACCGGGACAGGAAGGGCGATAGATACGCAGTATTTT. It translates to CSVETGTGRAIDTQYF.

The V and J genes are TRBV7-9 and TRBJ1-2; D call uncertain. V shed 5 bases and J shed 2 bases, with 15 bases lying between them. The CDR3 totals 15 residues. In germline, CDR1 is SEHNR, CDR2 FQNEAQ (reference sequence). The CDR3 protein is CASSIARRENYGYTF. CDR3 coding DNA: TGTGCCAGCAGCATTGCCCGACGGGAGAACTATGGCTACACCTTC.

The rearrangement joins TRBV7-9 to TRBJ2-2, with 7 bases matching TRBD2. This CDR3 has 16 residues. J was trimmed by 1 base and V by 0 bases; bases with no gene match: 2. The germline gives CDR1 SEHNR, CDR2 FQNEAQ (reference sequence). The CDR3 spells CASSLATGGNTGELFF. The CDR3, as DNA: TGTGCCAGCAGCTTAGCTACGGGAGGGAACACCGGGGAGCTGTTTTTT.

V usage is TRBV28 and J usage is TRBJ2-5; D may be TRBD1 (6 bases). The CDR3 extends over 16 amino acids. V lost 1 base and J 7 bases, leaving 19 bases between the germline ends. From germline, CDR1 is MDHEN and CDR2 SYDVKM. As DNA, the CDR3 is TGTGCCAGCAGTTTATTGAGGGGGAATATATACGGGACCCAGTACTTC. As protein: CASSLLRGNIYGTQYF. Full variable domain (outside the CDR3, taken from reference TRBV28 and TRBJ2-5): DVKVTQSSRYLVKRTGEKVFLECVQDMDHENMFWYRQDPGLGLRLIYFSYDVKMKEKGDIPEGYSVSREKKERFSLILESASTNQTSMYLCASSLLRGNIYGTQYFGPGTRLLVL.

The chain carries TRBV10-3 and TRBJ1-2; no firm D call. CDR3 length: 14 residues. V shed 4 bases and J shed 2 bases, with 11 bases lying between them. Germline assignment: CDR1 ENHRY and CDR2 SYGVKD. The CDR3: CAISVDSTNYGYTF. The CDR3 coding sequence is TGTGCCATCAGTGTTGACTCCACCAACTATGGCTACACCTTC.

This clone appeared a few times. The chain joins TRBV5-6 to TRBJ2-7, with D tentatively TRBD2 (6 bases). The V end was cut by 4 bases, the J end by 2 bases, with 13 bases between. Germline lookup yields CDR1 SGHDT and CDR2 YYEEEE. The CDR3 runs 14 residues. CDR3 bases: TGTGCCAGCAGCGGGGGGTGGGTCCCCTACGAGCAGTACTTC. Translating gives CASSGGWVPYEQYF.

The chain uses TRBV30 and TRBJ2-1; the D gene is possibly TRBD2 (5 bases). The V end was cut by 4 bases, the J end by 10 bases, with 11 bases between. Germline CDR1 reads GTSNPN; CDR2 reads SVGIG (reference sequence). The CDR3 extends over 11 amino acids. The CDR3 is CAWKIIAEQFF. CDR3 bases: TGTGCCTGGAAGATCATAGCGGAGCAGTTCTTC.

J is TRBJ1-1 and V is TRBV18; no firm D call. The V end was cut by 8 bases, the J end by 1 base, with 14 bases between. CDR3 length: 14 residues. Germline V gives CDR1 KGHSH, CDR2 LQKENI. This CDR3 reads CASTKAGANTEAFF. In DNA, the CDR3 is TGTGCCAGCACCAAAGCGGGCGCGAACACTGAAGCTTTCTTT.